The entry below gives a single T cell receptor (beta chain) sequence along with its context. Its target is unknown. The data originate from a study of radiation and T cells in renal cell carcinoma. Treatment of the sample: 15 Gy SBRT to primary tumor, nephrectomy 4 weeks later. The CDR3 is made up of 13 amino acids. Trimming removed 5 bases from V and 4 bases from J, with 12 bases in between. Germline V gene sequence: CDR1 SGHRS, CDR2 YFSETQ. Study-wide findings and caveats: From baseline, blood top tumor clonotypes peaked at 2 weeks post-radiation. Sampling covered only around 1 g of each tumor.

The repertoire was sequenced with immunoSEQ multiplex PCR; TCRdb's copy has only in-frame clones and lacks some. The top ten clones hold about 25% of a sample with around 15,000 clones, 64% of them seen once. This sequence originates from a woman between 70 and 85 years old with renal cell carcinoma. The sample in question was tumor tissue, obtained from a patient whose treatment included radiotherapy and nephrectomy. The chain recombines TRBV5-1 with TRBJ1-2, with no clear D. The DNA for the CDR3 is TGCGCCAGCAGTCCCGACCAAACCTATGGCTACACCTTC. Translated: CASSPDQTYGYTF.